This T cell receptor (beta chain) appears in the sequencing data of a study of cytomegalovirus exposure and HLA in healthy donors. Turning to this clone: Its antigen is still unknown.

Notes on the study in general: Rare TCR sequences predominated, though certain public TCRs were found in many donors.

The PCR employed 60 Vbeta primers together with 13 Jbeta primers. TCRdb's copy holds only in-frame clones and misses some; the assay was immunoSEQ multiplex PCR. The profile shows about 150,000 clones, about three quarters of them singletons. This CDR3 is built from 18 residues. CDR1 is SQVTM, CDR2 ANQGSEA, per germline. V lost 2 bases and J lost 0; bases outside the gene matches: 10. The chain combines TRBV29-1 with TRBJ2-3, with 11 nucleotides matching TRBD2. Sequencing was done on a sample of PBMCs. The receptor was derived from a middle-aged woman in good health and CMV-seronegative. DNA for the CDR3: TGCAGCGTTGAATTGAGACTAGCGGGGCCCTCTAGCACAGATACGCAGTATTTT. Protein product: CSVELRLAGPSSTDTQYF.